This T cell receptor beta chain comes out of a study of blood T cell repertoires in COVID-19. As for the study in general: Acute and convalescent COVID-19 specimens originated in the United States, Italy and Spain. From T cells, B-cell-depleted T cells, or PBMCs came the material, which was cDNA or gDNA.

Authors' processing steps: Amplification from reference gene primers served as the basis for estimated nucleated cell counts. TCRdb's table, derived via immunoSEQ multiplex PCR, lists solely in-frame clones and lacks some. V, J and clone size were drawn from that table, and D and trimming were deduced from the DNA. The table lists 150,000 or so clones, about 87% of them singletons. Recruited during active infection, patients (from Seattle) were subsequently followed longitudinally. Germline V gene sequence: CDR1 LNHNV, CDR2 YYDKDF (reference sequence). With 9 bases clipped from V and 7 bases from J, the junction kept 9 bases outside the gene matches. The CDR3 contains 15 residues.

The source is a man in his sixties with COVID-19, enrolled during active disease. Material for sequencing was peripheral blood. The genes are TRBV15 and TRBJ1-6; 10 bases align to TRBD1. CDR3 DNA sequence: TGTGCCACAGGTCCGGGGGGACAGGGGAATTCACCCCTCCACTTT. Its protein product is CATGPGGQGNSPLHF.